A selection of T cell receptor beta chains follows, all from one sample in a study of Tregs in tolerant kidney transplant recipients. Using immunoSEQ multiplex PCR, the repertoire was profiled, and TCRdb retains in-frame clones only, with some absent. The data hold approximately 65,000 clones, with roughly 84% observed a single time. Sequenced sample: CD4+ T cells from blood. Every receptor here comes from a human donor in good health. Each CDR3 is given with its conserved first and last residue. A D gene is named only where the DNA matches it firmly. Expanded clones are given a class, and other clones once, few, many or no size at all.

clone size: -
D gene: TRBD2
V gene: TRBV5-1
J gene: TRBJ2-1
CDR3 protein: CASSLRLAGDSEQFF
CDR3 DNA: TGCGCCAGCAGCTTACGACTAGCGGGAGACAGTGAGCAGTTCTTC

clone size: -
D gene: -
V gene: TRBV12-5
J gene: TRBJ1-5
CDR3 protein: CASGPRIEQPQHF
CDR3 DNA: TGTGCTAGTGGTCCTAGAATCGAGCAGCCCCAGCATTTT

clone size: few
D gene: -
V gene: TRBV14
J gene: TRBJ1-2
CDR3 protein: CASSHRGGAAYTF
CDR3 DNA: TGTGCCAGCAGTCACCGCGGGGGGGCCGCCTACACCTTC

clone size: -
D gene: -
V gene: TRBV19
J gene: TRBJ1-5
CDR3 protein: CASSIDLWMNQPQHF
CDR3 DNA: TGTGCCAGTAGTATAGATCTATGGATGAATCAGCCCCAGCATTTT

clone size: -
D gene: -
V gene: TRBV27
J gene: TRBJ1-5
CDR3 protein: CASSSGTASNQPQHF
CDR3 DNA: TGTGCCAGCAGTTCCGGAACAGCCAGCAATCAGCCCCAGCATTTT

clone size: -
D gene: -
V gene: TRBV7-8
J gene: TRBJ1-2
CDR3 protein: CASSHRYKGLERDGYTF
CDR3 DNA: TGTGCCAGCAGCCATAGATACAAAGGACTGGAGAGGGATGGCTACACCTTC

clone size: -
D gene: -
V gene: TRBV5-4
J gene: TRBJ2-6
CDR3 protein: CASSYAVRANVLTF
CDR3 DNA: TGTGCCAGCAGCTATGCGGTAAGGGCCAACGTCCTGACTTTC

clone size: -
D gene: -
V gene: TRBV7-2
J gene: TRBJ1-5
CDR3 protein: CASSLGRNQPQHF
CDR3 DNA: TGTGCCAGCAGCTTAGGGCGCAATCAGCCCCAGCATTTT

clone size: -
D gene: -
V gene: TRBV6-5
J gene: TRBJ2-7
CDR3 protein: CASSSDTRREQYF
CDR3 DNA: TGTGCCAGCAGTTCGGACACCCGGCGGGAGCAGTACTTC

clone size: few
D gene: -
V gene: TRBV29-1
J gene: TRBJ2-3
CDR3 protein: CSVSGPKTDTQYF
CDR3 DNA: TGCAGCGTTAGTGGGCCAAAGACAGATACGCAGTATTTT

clone size: -
D gene: -
V gene: TRBV5-1
J gene: TRBJ2-6
CDR3 protein: CASSLAIRGASSGANVLTF
CDR3 DNA: TGCGCCAGCAGCTTGGCCATTCGGGGGGCAAGCTCTGGGGCCAACGTCCTGACTTTC

clone size: -
D gene: -
V gene: TRBV11-2
J gene: TRBJ2-7
CDR3 protein: CASSLAGYEQYF
CDR3 DNA: TGTGCCAGCAGCTTAGCGGGGTACGAGCAGTACTTC

clone size: once
D gene: -
V gene: TRBV4-2
J gene: TRBJ2-5
CDR3 protein: CASSQDGTRQETQYF
CDR3 DNA: TGTGCCAGCAGCCAAGACGGGACACGGCAAGAGACCCAGTACTTC

clone size: once
D gene: -
V gene: TRBV11-2
J gene: TRBJ2-5
CDR3 protein: CASSPMRVQKTQYF
CDR3 DNA: TGTGCCAGCAGCCCAATGAGGGTCCAAAAGACCCAGTACTTC

clone size: -
D gene: -
V gene: TRBV6-1
J gene: TRBJ2-1
CDR3 protein: CASSEGQTYNEQFF
CDR3 DNA: TGTGCCAGCAGTGAAGGACAGACCTACAATGAGCAGTTCTTC

clone size: -
D gene: -
V gene: TRBV11-2
J gene: TRBJ1-1
CDR3 protein: CASSQVGTLYMNTEAFF
CDR3 DNA: TGTGCCAGCAGCCAGGTGGGGACTCTTTACATGAACACTGAAGCTTTCTTT

clone size: -
D gene: -
V gene: TRBV7-2
J gene: TRBJ1-2
CDR3 protein: CASSLDRFPGIGYTF
CDR3 DNA: TGTGCCAGCAGCTTAGATCGTTTTCCAGGGATCGGCTACACCTTC

clone size: -
D gene: -
V gene: TRBV14
J gene: TRBJ1-4
CDR3 protein: CASSFRTNEKLFF
CDR3 DNA: TGTGCCAGCAGCTTCCGGACGAATGAAAAACTGTTTTTT

clone size: -
D gene: -
V gene: TRBV28
J gene: TRBJ1-1
CDR3 protein: CASSLGRVPEAFF
CDR3 DNA: TGTGCCAGCAGTTTAGGAAGGGTGCCTGAAGCTTTCTTT

clone size: -
D gene: -
V gene: TRBV19
J gene: TRBJ1-5
CDR3 protein: CASSKPQGQPQHF
CDR3 DNA: TGTGCCAGTAGTAAACCACAGGGCCAGCCCCAGCATTTT

clone size: -
D gene: -
V gene: TRBV7-6
J gene: TRBJ1-3
CDR3 protein: CASSLDRGRIYF
CDR3 DNA: TGTGCCAGCAGCTTAGACCGGGGGCGAATATATTTT

clone size: few
D gene: TRBD2
V gene: TRBV4-3
J gene: TRBJ2-3
CDR3 protein: CASSQETYAGEGHTQYF
CDR3 DNA: TGCGCCAGCAGCCAAGAAACCTACGCGGGAGAGGGGCATACGCAGTATTTT

clone size: -
D gene: -
V gene: TRBV7-8
J gene: TRBJ1-5
CDR3 protein: CASSKLGSPPRSPQHF
CDR3 DNA: TGTGCCAGCAGTAAACTTGGGTCCCCTCCGCGTTCGCCCCAGCATTTT

clone size: -
D gene: -
V gene: TRBV7-2
J gene: TRBJ1-3
CDR3 protein: CASSSGTGSGNTIYF
CDR3 DNA: TGTGCCAGCAGCTCCGGGACGGGTAGCGGAAACACCATATATTTT

clone size: -
D gene: TRBD2
V gene: TRBV18
J gene: TRBJ2-7
CDR3 protein: CASSPGSGSLYEQYF
CDR3 DNA: TGTGCCAGCTCACCGGGTAGCGGGAGCCTATACGAGCAGTACTTC

clone size: -
D gene: -
V gene: TRBV10-2
J gene: TRBJ2-2
CDR3 protein: CASSESSRGAHRELFF
CDR3 DNA: TGCGCCAGCAGTGAGTCGAGCCGGGGGGCCCACCGGGAGCTGTTTTTT

clone size: -
D gene: TRBD1
V gene: TRBV7-2
J gene: TRBJ2-7
CDR3 protein: CASSMTGGPWGEQYF
CDR3 DNA: TGTGCCAGCAGCATGACAGGGGGACCATGGGGCGAGCAGTACTTC

clone size: -
D gene: TRBD1
V gene: TRBV29-1
J gene: TRBJ1-4
CDR3 protein: CSVLKQGAHEKLFF
CDR3 DNA: TGCAGCGTCCTTAAACAGGGGGCTCATGAAAAACTGTTTTTT

clone size: -
D gene: TRBD1
V gene: TRBV6-5
J gene: TRBJ1-1
CDR3 protein: CASSYSEEQGRKAFF
CDR3 DNA: TGTGCCAGCAGTTACTCTGAGGAACAGGGGAGAAAAGCTTTCTTT